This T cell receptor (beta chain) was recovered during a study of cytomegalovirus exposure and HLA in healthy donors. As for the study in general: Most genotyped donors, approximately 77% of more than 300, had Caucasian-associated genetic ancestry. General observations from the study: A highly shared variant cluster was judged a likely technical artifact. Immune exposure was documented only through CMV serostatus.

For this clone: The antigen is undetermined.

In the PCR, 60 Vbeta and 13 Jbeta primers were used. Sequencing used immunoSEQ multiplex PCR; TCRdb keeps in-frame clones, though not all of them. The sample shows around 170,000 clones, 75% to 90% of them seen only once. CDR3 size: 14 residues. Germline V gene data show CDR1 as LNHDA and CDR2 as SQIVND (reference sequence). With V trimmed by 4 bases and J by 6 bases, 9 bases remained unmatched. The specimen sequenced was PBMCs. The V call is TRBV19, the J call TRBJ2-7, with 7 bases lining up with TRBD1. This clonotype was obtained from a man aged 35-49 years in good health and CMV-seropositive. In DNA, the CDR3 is TGTGCCAGTAGTAATCGACGGGACAGCCTCGAGCAGTACTTC. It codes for CASSNRRDSLEQYF.